These T cell receptor beta chains were read from a single sample in a study of CD8+ T cells in alopecia areata. Some clones are missing from TCRdb's copy, which holds only in-frame ones; the method was immunoSEQ multiplex PCR. The sample consists of about 220,000 clones, around three fifths of them appearing once. Material: CD4+ T cells sorted from blood, obtained at week 4, from a patient treated with tofacitinib. Source of these receptors: a human donor with alopecia areata. Each CDR3 is given with its conserved first and last residue. A D gene is named only where the DNA matches it firmly. A row's size may be missing; if present it is once, few, many or a size class.

D gene: NA; J gene: TRBJ1-2; clone size: few; CDR3 length: 15; V gene: TRBV4-3; CDR3 DNA: TGCGCCAGCAGCCCCGGGGCGTCCAAAAACTATGGCTACACCTTC; CDR3 protein: CASSPGASKNYGYTF
D gene: NA; J gene: TRBJ1-1; clone size: NA; CDR3 length: 18; V gene: TRBV11-3; CDR3 DNA: TGTGCCAGCAGCTTAGGAGCACGTCTTCCCATCAAACCCACTGAAGCTTTCTTT; CDR3 protein: CASSLGARLPIKPTEAFF
D gene: NA; J gene: TRBJ2-1; clone size: NA; CDR3 length: 15; V gene: TRBV7-2; CDR3 DNA: TGTGCCAGCAGCTTAGAAGGGGGATCCTACAATGAGCAGTTCTTC; CDR3 protein: CASSLEGGSYNEQFF
D gene: NA; J gene: TRBJ1-5; clone size: few; CDR3 length: 14; V gene: TRBV29-1; CDR3 DNA: TGCAGCGTCCCTGACAGGATTAGCAATCAGCCCCAGCATTTT; CDR3 protein: CSVPDRISNQPQHF
D gene: NA; J gene: TRBJ2-1; clone size: few; CDR3 length: 14; V gene: TRBV7-2; CDR3 DNA: TGTGCCAGCAGCTTCCAACAACAGGGCAATGAGCAGTTCTTC; CDR3 protein: CASSFQQQGNEQFF
D gene: NA; J gene: TRBJ2-7; clone size: NA; CDR3 length: 10; V gene: TRBV20-1; CDR3 DNA: TGCAGTCCGGAGCGCCACGAGCAGTACTTC; CDR3 protein: CSPERHEQYF
D gene: TRBD1; J gene: TRBJ1-6; clone size: few; CDR3 length: 13; V gene: TRBV30; CDR3 DNA: TGTGCCTGGCAAGACAGGGGGGATTCACCCCTCCACTTT; CDR3 protein: CAWQDRGDSPLHF
D gene: NA; J gene: TRBJ1-2; clone size: NA; CDR3 length: 16; V gene: TRBV4-3; CDR3 DNA: TGCGCCAGCAGCCAAGATTTTGGACGAAGTGCGGGAGGCTACACCTTC; CDR3 protein: CASSQDFGRSAGGYTF
D gene: NA; J gene: TRBJ1-2; clone size: NA; CDR3 length: 12; V gene: TRBV15; CDR3 DNA: TGTGCCACCAGCAGAGCTGAGGAGGGCTACACCTTC; CDR3 protein: CATSRAEEGYTF
D gene: NA; J gene: TRBJ2-2; clone size: NA; CDR3 length: 14; V gene: TRBV9; CDR3 DNA: TGTGCCAGCAGCGACGAAAGTATCCCCGGGGAGCTGTTTTTT; CDR3 protein: CASSDESIPGELFF
D gene: NA; J gene: TRBJ2-2; clone size: few; CDR3 length: 13; V gene: TRBV29-1; CDR3 DNA: TGCAGCGTTGAACAGGGGTACACCGGGGAGCTGTTTTTT; CDR3 protein: CSVEQGYTGELFF
D gene: NA; J gene: TRBJ1-1; clone size: few; CDR3 length: 14; V gene: TRBV14; CDR3 DNA: TGTGCCAGCAGCCAAGCAGGGCTGAACACTGAAGCTTTCTTT; CDR3 protein: CASSQAGLNTEAFF
D gene: NA; J gene: TRBJ2-3; clone size: NA; CDR3 length: 15; V gene: TRBV4-1; CDR3 DNA: TGCGCCAGCAGCCAAACAGGACACTCGACAGATACGCAGTATTTT; CDR3 protein: CASSQTGHSTDTQYF
D gene: NA; J gene: TRBJ1-2; clone size: NA; CDR3 length: 20; V gene: TRBV2; CDR3 DNA: TGTGCCAGCAGTGATGGGGGGGATGGTGTCCCCCGTAATCCCCCCGACGGCTACACCTTC; CDR3 protein: CASSDGGDGVPRNPPDGYTF
D gene: NA; J gene: TRBJ1-1; clone size: NA; CDR3 length: 10; V gene: TRBV30; CDR3 DNA: TGTGCCTGGCGAAACTCTGAAGCTTTCTTT; CDR3 protein: CAWRNSEAFF
D gene: NA; J gene: TRBJ2-6; clone size: NA; CDR3 length: 15; V gene: TRBV5-1; CDR3 DNA: TGCGCCAGCAGCTTGACAGGGACTGGGGCCAACGTCCTGACTTTC; CDR3 protein: CASSLTGTGANVLTF
D gene: NA; J gene: TRBJ1-6; clone size: NA; CDR3 length: 14; V gene: TRBV30; CDR3 DNA: TGTGCCTGGAGTGAAGGGCTGGGAGGTTCACCCCTCCACTTT; CDR3 protein: CAWSEGLGGSPLHF
D gene: NA; J gene: TRBJ2-3; clone size: NA; CDR3 length: 14; V gene: TRBV5-1; CDR3 DNA: TGCGCCAGCAGCGGAAATGTTGGAACAGATACGCAGTATTTT; CDR3 protein: CASSGNVGTDTQYF
D gene: NA; J gene: TRBJ1-1; clone size: NA; CDR3 length: 18; V gene: TRBV7-2; CDR3 DNA: TGTGCCAGCAGCTTAGAAGGGATGACCTTTCGTGGGTACACTGAAGCTTTCTTT; CDR3 protein: CASSLEGMTFRGYTEAFF
D gene: NA; J gene: TRBJ2-1; clone size: NA; CDR3 length: 13; V gene: TRBV7-2; CDR3 DNA: TGTGCCAGCAGCAGGGATTTCTCGGATGAGCAGTTCTTC; CDR3 protein: CASSRDFSDEQFF
D gene: NA; J gene: TRBJ2-1; clone size: few; CDR3 length: 15; V gene: TRBV10-3; CDR3 DNA: TGTGCCATCAGTGAGGGGCCAGCGAGTGAGGTTGAGCAGTTCTTC; CDR3 protein: CAISEGPASEVEQFF
D gene: NA; J gene: TRBJ2-3; clone size: NA; CDR3 length: 15; V gene: TRBV2; CDR3 DNA: TGTGCCAGCAGAGCGCGGCGGGGAAGCACAGATACGCAGTATTTT; CDR3 protein: CASRARRGSTDTQYF
D gene: NA; J gene: TRBJ2-1; clone size: few; CDR3 length: 14; V gene: TRBV30; CDR3 DNA: TGTGCCTGGAGTGTACACGGGCGAGACAATGAGCAGTTCTTC; CDR3 protein: CAWSVHGRDNEQFF
D gene: NA; J gene: TRBJ1-2; clone size: NA; CDR3 length: 11; V gene: TRBV29-1; CDR3 DNA: TGCAGCGTTAGGGGAGACTATGGCTACACCTTC; CDR3 protein: CSVRGDYGYTF
D gene: NA; J gene: TRBJ1-2; clone size: NA; CDR3 length: 14; V gene: TRBV30; CDR3 DNA: TGTGCCTGGACAGAAGGTCGACAGGTCGGCGGCTACACCTTC; CDR3 protein: CAWTEGRQVGGYTF
D gene: TRBD1; J gene: TRBJ2-7; clone size: NA; CDR3 length: 11; V gene: TRBV2; CDR3 DNA: TGTGCCGAGGGACAGGGGTACGAGCAGTACTTC; CDR3 protein: CAEGQGYEQYF
D gene: NA; J gene: TRBJ2-3; clone size: NA; CDR3 length: 12; V gene: TRBV7-2; CDR3 DNA: TGTGCCAGCAGCCCGACCACAGATACGCAGTATTTT; CDR3 protein: CASSPTTDTQYF
D gene: NA; J gene: TRBJ2-2; clone size: few; CDR3 length: 16; V gene: TRBV14; CDR3 DNA: TGTGCCAGCAGCCCCCTTGGTGGGGGCAACACCGGGGAGCTGTTTTTT; CDR3 protein: CASSPLGGGNTGELFF
D gene: NA; J gene: TRBJ1-2; clone size: NA; CDR3 length: 15; V gene: TRBV14; CDR3 DNA: TGTGCCAGCAGCCAAGATGGTTTCGGCCTCTATGGCTACACCTTC; CDR3 protein: CASSQDGFGLYGYTF
D gene: TRBD2; J gene: TRBJ2-3; clone size: NA; CDR3 length: 16; V gene: TRBV18; CDR3 DNA: TGTGCCAGCTCACCACTCGGAGCGGGAGTCACAGATACGCAGTATTTT; CDR3 protein: CASSPLGAGVTDTQYF
D gene: NA; J gene: TRBJ2-5; clone size: few; CDR3 length: 14; V gene: TRBV2; CDR3 DNA: TGTGCCGGCCGGCAGGGGGACTACCAAGAGACCCAGTACTTC; CDR3 protein: CAGRQGDYQETQYF
D gene: NA; J gene: TRBJ1-2; clone size: NA; CDR3 length: 14; V gene: TRBV30; CDR3 DNA: TGTGCCTGGAGCTATATCGCAAATAACTATGGCTACACCTTC; CDR3 protein: CAWSYIANNYGYTF
D gene: NA; J gene: TRBJ2-3; clone size: NA; CDR3 length: 16; V gene: TRBV9; CDR3 DNA: TGTGCCAGCAGCGCCTCTAGCGCTCATAGCACAGATACGCAGTATTTT; CDR3 protein: CASSASSAHSTDTQYF
D gene: NA; J gene: TRBJ1-6; clone size: NA; CDR3 length: 17; V gene: TRBV7-2; CDR3 DNA: TGTGCCAGCAGCTCGTTTCTACAGCCCAGGGTTAATTCACCCCTCCACTTT; CDR3 protein: CASSSFLQPRVNSPLHF
D gene: NA; J gene: TRBJ2-1; clone size: NA; CDR3 length: 14; V gene: TRBV18; CDR3 DNA: TGTGCCAGCTCACGGTTAGCGGATGAGAATGAGCAGTTCTTC; CDR3 protein: CASSRLADENEQFF
D gene: NA; J gene: TRBJ2-3; clone size: NA; CDR3 length: 12; V gene: TRBV11-2; CDR3 DNA: TGTGCCAGCAGCTTGGGCACAGATACGCAGTATTTT; CDR3 protein: CASSLGTDTQYF
D gene: TRBD2; J gene: TRBJ2-3; clone size: NA; CDR3 length: 20; V gene: TRBV13; CDR3 DNA: TGTGCCAGCAGCTTACCCGGGCAGGGGAGACTAGCGGGGAAGACAGATACGCAGTATTTT; CDR3 protein: CASSLPGQGRLAGKTDTQYF
D gene: NA; J gene: TRBJ2-5; clone size: few; CDR3 length: 12; V gene: TRBV13; CDR3 DNA: TGTGCCAGCAGCTCGGGGTGGGAGACCCAGTACTTC; CDR3 protein: CASSSGWETQYF
D gene: TRBD1; J gene: TRBJ1-1; clone size: NA; CDR3 length: 13; V gene: TRBV2; CDR3 DNA: TGTGCCAGCAAAGACAGGGTGGGGACTGAAGCTTTCTTT; CDR3 protein: CASKDRVGTEAFF
D gene: TRBD1; J gene: TRBJ1-5; clone size: NA; CDR3 length: 15; V gene: TRBV4-1; CDR3 DNA: TGCGCCAGCAGCCAGTGGGACAGGACCAATCAGCCCCAGCATTTT; CDR3 protein: CASSQWDRTNQPQHF
D gene: NA; J gene: TRBJ2-5; clone size: NA; CDR3 length: 12; V gene: TRBV9; CDR3 DNA: TGTGCCAGCAGCGTAGCCGGAGAGACCCAGTACTTC; CDR3 protein: CASSVAGETQYF
D gene: NA; J gene: TRBJ1-1; clone size: few; CDR3 length: 10; V gene: TRBV29-1; CDR3 DNA: TGCAGCGTCGTGACTATTGAAGCTTTCTTT; CDR3 protein: CSVVTIEAFF
D gene: TRBD1; J gene: TRBJ1-2; clone size: NA; CDR3 length: 14; V gene: TRBV6-5; CDR3 DNA: TGTGCCAGCAGTGTTACAGGGGCGGCGTTGGGCTACACCTTC; CDR3 protein: CASSVTGAALGYTF
D gene: TRBD1; J gene: TRBJ1-4; clone size: NA; CDR3 length: 16; V gene: TRBV9; CDR3 DNA: TGTGCCAGCAGCAGACTTTCCGGGACAGCTAATGAAAAACTGTTTTTT; CDR3 protein: CASSRLSGTANEKLFF
D gene: NA; J gene: TRBJ2-3; clone size: NA; CDR3 length: 12; V gene: TRBV27; CDR3 DNA: TGTGCCAGCAGTCTCTCTGGACTTAGGCAGTATTTT; CDR3 protein: CASSLSGLRQYF
D gene: NA; J gene: TRBJ1-6; clone size: NA; CDR3 length: 15; V gene: TRBV7-6; CDR3 DNA: TGTGCCAGCAGCTTAGGACAGTCCCCTAGATCACCCCTCCACTTT; CDR3 protein: CASSLGQSPRSPLHF
D gene: NA; J gene: TRBJ2-7; clone size: NA; CDR3 length: 13; V gene: TRBV30; CDR3 DNA: TGTGCCTGGAAGGGGGGCTACTCCTACGAGCAGTACTTC; CDR3 protein: CAWKGGYSYEQYF
D gene: NA; J gene: TRBJ1-5; clone size: NA; CDR3 length: 16; V gene: TRBV7-9; CDR3 DNA: TGTGCCAGCAGCTTAGTAGTGACAGGCAGCAATCAGCCCCAGCATTTT; CDR3 protein: CASSLVVTGSNQPQHF
D gene: NA; J gene: TRBJ1-5; clone size: few; CDR3 length: 15; V gene: TRBV4-3; CDR3 DNA: TGCGCCAGCAGCCAAGATCTTTCGACTGTATTGCCCCAGCATTTT; CDR3 protein: CASSQDLSTVLPQHF
D gene: NA; J gene: TRBJ1-2; clone size: NA; CDR3 length: 10; V gene: TRBV29-1; CDR3 DNA: TGCAGCGTTGAACAGTATGGCTACACCTTC; CDR3 protein: CSVEQYGYTF
D gene: NA; J gene: TRBJ2-2; clone size: NA; CDR3 length: 15; V gene: TRBV6-5; CDR3 DNA: TGTGCCAGCGCTTCCCAGGGGACGGTAACCGGGGAGCTGTTTTTT; CDR3 protein: CASASQGTVTGELFF
D gene: TRBD1; J gene: TRBJ2-1; clone size: few; CDR3 length: 15; V gene: TRBV18; CDR3 DNA: TGTGCCAGCTCACCCCGACAGGGGGCCTACAATGAGCAGTTCTTC; CDR3 protein: CASSPRQGAYNEQFF